This entry lists 13 T cell receptor beta chains sequenced from one sample in a study of shared clonotypes between healthy human individuals. Here immunoSEQ multiplex PCR was the method, and the copy in TCRdb shows in-frame clones only, minus some. The repertoire holds nearly 2 million clones, with approximately 94% as singletons. Terminally differentiated effector memory CD45RA+ cells were excluded by CCR7 positive selection of CD45RO-negative cells. The source material was naive CD8+ T cells sorted from blood. These TCRs come from a man younger than 35 in good health.

The chain uses TRBV6-5 and TRBJ2-5; no clear D gene. CDR1 is MNHEY and CDR2 is SVGAGI in the germline V gene. The length of the CDR3 is 13 residues. The V end lost 6 bases, the J end lost 0 bases, and 8 bases lay between the germline ends. CDR3 loop: CASSDRYQETQYF. The CDR3 nucleotides read TGTGCCAGCAGCGACCGGTACCAAGAGACCCAGTACTTC.

The table lists this clone with a count of one. This chain joins TRBV7-9 and TRBJ2-7; 7 positions agree with TRBD2. Germline-derived CDR1 and CDR2 are SEHNR and FQNEAQ (reference sequence). Trimming took 8 bases from V and 3 from J; bases not matched to a gene: 13. There are 15 residues in the CDR3. The CDR3, as DNA: TGTGCCAGCCATCCCCGTGCGGGGGAGATCTACGAGCAGTACTTC. The encoded protein is CASHPRAGEIYEQYF.

The chain uses TRBV19 and TRBJ2-7; D remains ambiguous. Trimming stripped 5 bases from V and 3 bases from J, with 14 bases between. The V gene's germline CDR1 is LNHDA and CDR2 SQIVND (reference sequence). This CDR3 contains 14 residues. In nucleotides, the CDR3 is TGTGCCAGTAGTCCGACCCAGTCGGGCTACGAGCAGTACTTC. Its protein product is CASSPTQSGYEQYF.

The rearrangement uses TRBV7-9 and TRBJ2-3, with D possibly matching TRBD2 (5 bases). The V end lost 2 bases, the J end lost 4 bases, and 13 bases lay between the germline ends. The germline V gene has CDR1 SEHNR and CDR2 FQNEAQ (reference sequence). The CDR3 is made up of 15 amino acids. The CDR3 nucleotides are TGTGCCAGCAGCTTACCTCTCGGGGATGCAGATACGCAGTATTTT. Translating it yields CASSLPLGDADTQYF. Together with reference TRBV7-9 and TRBJ2-3, the CDR3 gives the full variable domain: DTGVSQNPRHKITKRGQNVTFRCDPISEHNRLYWYRQTLGQGPEFLTYFQNEAQLEKSRLLSDRFSAERPKGSFSTLEIQRTEQGDSAMYLCASSLPLGDADTQYFGPGTRLTVL.

The chain uses TRBV5-4 and TRBJ2-3; 10 nucleotides line up with TRBD2. The CDR3 loop spans 15 amino acids. V was clipped by 2 bases and J by 5 bases; unmatched bases: 5. CDR1 is SGHNT, CDR2 YYREEE, per germline (reference sequence). DNA of the CDR3: TGTGCCAGCAGCTTAGCGGGAGGGCCTGTAGATACGCAGTATTTT. This translates into CASSLAGGPVDTQYF.

The chain recombines TRBV5-1 with TRBJ1-1; 8 bases are a match to TRBD1. CDR3 length equals 14 residues. Per germline, CDR1 SGHRS and CDR2 YFSETQ. The V and J ends lost 4 bases and 4 bases, in that order; junction bases with no gene match: 6. The CDR3: CASSLTGGSTEAFF. DNA for the CDR3: TGCGCCAGCAGCCTAACAGGGGGTAGCACTGAAGCTTTCTTT. The full variable domain, its missing parts supplied by reference TRBV5-1 and TRBJ1-1, is KAGVTQTPRYLIKTRGQQVTLSCSPISGHRSVSWYQQTPGQGLQFLFEYFSETQRNKGNFPGRFSGRQFSNSRSEMNVSTLELGDSALYLCASSLTGGSTEAFFGQGTRLTVV.

The chain links TRBV9 to TRBJ2-5; the match to TRBD2 covers 11 bases. The CDR3 length is 13 residues. CDR1 SGDLS and CDR2 YYNGEE come from the germline V gene. The trim removed 6 bases at V and 4 bases at J, leaving 2 bases unmatched. For the CDR3, the DNA is TGTGCCAGCACCGGGACTAGCGGAGAGACCCAGTACTTC. Translated: CASTGTSGETQYF. Based on the CDR3 plus reference TRBV9 and TRBJ2-5, the full variable domain is DSGVTQTPKHLITATGQRVTLRCSPRSGDLSVYWYQQSLDQGLQFLIQYYNGEERAKGNILERFSAQQFPDLHSELNLSSLELGDSALYFCASTGTSGETQYFGPGTRLLVL.

The J gene is TRBJ1-2, the V gene TRBV7-2; the D gene is possibly TRBD1 (5 bases). Germline V gives CDR1 SGHTA, CDR2 FQGNSA. The V gene lost 2 bases and the J gene lost 4 bases, with 8 bases spanning the gap. The CDR3 loop spans 13 amino acids. The CDR3 coding sequence is TGTGCCAGCAGCTTACGGGGCTTCTATGGCTACACCTTC. Translation gives CASSLRGFYGYTF.

V and J are TRBV2 and TRBJ1-1; no clear D. CDR3 size: 14 residues. With 6 bases removed from V and 3 bases from J, the gap between germline ends came to 14 bases. Per germline, CDR1 SNHLY and CDR2 FYNNEI. The CDR3 nucleotides read TGTGCCAGCAGGGATCTGGGGTTGGACACTGAAGCTTTCTTT. Encoded protein: CASRDLGLDTEAFF.

The rearrangement joins TRBV11-1 to TRBJ1-1; tentatively, D is TRBD1 (5 bases). The CDR3 runs to 14 residues. Trimming took 0 bases from V and 10 from J, leaving 15 bases between them. The germline V gene has CDR1 SGHAT and CDR2 FQDESV (reference sequence). CDR3 coding DNA: TGTGCCAGCAGCTTAGCGACGGCAGGGAAGGTAGCTTTCTTT. This encodes CASSLATAGKVAFF.

The genes are TRBV4-1 and TRBJ2-3; 11 bases agree with TRBD2. Trimming removed 2 bases from V and 5 bases from J; junction bases left unmatched: 3. This CDR3 has 15 amino acids. Germline CDR1 MGHRA, CDR2 YSYEKL. The CDR3 nucleotides read TGCGCCAGCAGCCAACCCCTAGCGGGAGGAGATACGCAGTATTTT. Its protein product is CASSQPLAGGDTQYF.

The rearrangement links TRBV2 to TRBJ1-3; 7 nucleotides line up with TRBD1. This CDR3 is built from 16 residues. V trimming: 6 bases; J trimming: 2 bases; junction bases outside the gene matches: 10. Germline CDR1 reads SNHLY; CDR2 reads FYNNEI. The CDR3 DNA is TGTGCCAGCAGCTATCCTCCTGACAGGGCTGGAAACACCATATATTTT. This translates into CASSYPPDRAGNTIYF.

This clone has a handful of counts. This chain joins TRBV4-3 and TRBJ1-6; D perhaps matches TRBD1 (5 bases). Germline V gives CDR1 LGHNA, CDR2 YSLEER. With 0 bases removed from V and 7 bases from J, the gap between germline ends came to 10 bases. This CDR3 is built from 15 residues. The CDR3 loop reads CASSQDPGRNSPLHF. The CDR3 DNA reads TGCGCCAGCAGCCAAGATCCGGGGCGCAATTCACCCCTCCACTTT.